A selection of T cell receptor beta chains follows, all from one sample in a study of human T cells and chemical hapten exposure. TCRdb reprocessed the RACE reads with MiXCR, giving one entry per CDR3 protein. The sample records some 340,000 distinct CDR3 sequences, around 7% being singletons. The sequencing used whole blood, collected in connection with sensitization to the hapten diphenylcyclopropenone (DPC). These receptors were taken from a woman between 18 and 29 years old with alopecia areata. Some clones in this sample may be carry-over from other donors' samples. Each CDR3 is given with its conserved first and last residue. Fields, in order: V gene, clone size, D gene, J gene, CDR3 protein, CDR3 DNA. D genes are given only for firm matches. Rows may omit the clone size; those that give it use once, few, many or a size class.

>TRBV6-2/TRBV6-3|many|NA|TRBJ2-2
CASSYTGEAGELFF
TGTGCCAGCAGTTACACCGGGGAAGCCGGGGAGCTGTTTTTT
>TRBV6-2/TRBV6-3|NA|TRBD1|TRBJ1-5
CASRSRGEAQPQHF
TGTGCCAGCAGGTCCAGGGGGGAGGCTCAGCCCCAGCATTTT
>TRBV20-1|few|NA|TRBJ1-1
CSYAPGVYPEAFF
TGCAGTTACGCCCCGGGGGTGTACCCTGAAGCTTTCTTT
>TRBV9|NA|TRBD1|TRBJ2-2
CASSARQGTGELFF
TGTGCCAGCAGCGCCCGACAGGGCACCGGGGAGCTGTTTTTT
>TRBV29-1|NA|NA|TRBJ2-3
CSVDSRGTDTQYF
TGCAGCGTTGATTCTAGGGGAACAGATACGCAGTATTTT
>TRBV7-4|few|NA|TRBJ1-4
CASSEKTERNEKLFF
TGTGCCAGCAGCGAGAAGACGGAGAGGAATGAAAAACTGTTTTTT
>TRBV12-3/TRBV12-4|many|NA|TRBJ1-3
CASSLWDGGNTIYF
TGTGCCAGCAGTTTATGGGACGGAGGAAACACCATATATTTT
>TRBV5-6|many|NA|TRBJ2-2
CASSLLQIDFNTGELFF
TGTGCCAGCAGCTTGTTACAGATCGACTTCAACACCGGGGAGCTGTTTTTT
>TRBV25-1|few|TRBD1|TRBJ1-4
CASSALQGATNEKLFF
TGTGCCAGCAGTGCGTTACAGGGGGCAACTAATGAAAAACTGTTTTTT
>TRBV6-1|few|NA|TRBJ2-1
CASSDPPSSYNEQFF
TGTGCCAGCAGTGATCCCCCGAGCTCCTACAATGAGCAGTTCTTC
>TRBV29-1|many|NA|TRBJ2-6
CSVASRANVLTF
TGCAGCGTTGCAAGCCGGGCCAACGTCCTGACTTTC
>TRBV28|few|TRBD1|TRBJ2-6
CASRLGQVGSGANVLTF
TGTGCCAGCAGGTTAGGACAGGTTGGATCTGGGGCCAACGTCCTGACTTTC
>TRBV18|many|NA|TRBJ1-5
CASSQGFSLDQPQHF
TGTGCCAGCTCACAGGGGTTTTCCCTAGATCAGCCCCAGCATTTT
>TRBV2|few|NA|TRBJ1-1
CASRVGSEAFF
TGTGCCAGCAGGGTGGGGTCGGAAGCTTTCTTT
>TRBV6-6|medium-sized|NA|TRBJ1-2
CASSPGGDLYGYTF
TGTGCCAGCAGTCCCGGGGGGGATCTCTATGGCTACACCTTC
>TRBV27|NA|NA|TRBJ2-4
CASSPGVDVAKNIQYF
TGTGCCAGCAGCCCTGGAGTCGACGTAGCCAAAAACATTCAGTACTTC
>TRBV4-3|NA|NA|TRBJ2-2
CASSQEIYAAVNTGELFF
TGCGCCAGCAGCCAAGAAATCTATGCAGCGGTTAACACCGGGGAGCTGTTTTTT
>TRBV9|NA|NA|TRBJ1-1
CASSLEPTRNTEAFF
TGTGCCAGCAGCTTAGAACCGACCAGGAACACTGAAGCTTTCTTT
>TRBV6-6|few|TRBD2|TRBJ2-1
CAAGTGFGGVYNEQFF
TGTGCCGCCGGGACCGGTTTTGGGGGGGTCTACAATGAGCAGTTCTTC
>TRBV2|few|NA|TRBJ2-1
CASEFGRALNEQFF
TGTGCCAGCGAATTTGGACGGGCCCTTAATGAGCAGTTCTTC
>TRBV7-2|many|TRBD1|TRBJ2-1
CASSHQVGQGRRYEQFF
TGTGCCAGCAGCCATCAGGTCGGACAGGGGAGGAGGTATGAGCAGTTCTTC
>TRBV20-1|NA|TRBD1|TRBJ1-5
CSAGQGSQPQHF
TGCAGTGCCGGACAGGGTTCCCAGCCCCAGCATTTT
>TRBV5-6|few|NA|TRBJ1-5
CASSSREQPQHF
TGTGCCAGCAGCTCCAGGGAGCAGCCCCAGCATTTT
>TRBV20-1|few|NA|TRBJ2-3
CSAIQGQLITDTQYF
TGCAGTGCTATACAGGGTCAGCTAATCACAGATACGCAGTATTTT
>TRBV29-1|few|NA|TRBJ1-5
CSARNQPQHF
TGCAGCGCCCGAAACCAGCCCCAGCATTTT
>TRBV25-1|few|NA|TRBJ1-6
CASSRGHSPLHF
TGTGCCAGCAGTAGGGGCCATTCACCCCTCCACTTT
>TRBV9|NA|NA|TRBJ2-3
CASSVAPSSTDTQYF
TGTGCCAGCAGCGTAGCCCCTTCAAGCACAGATACGCAGTATTTT
>TRBV2|NA|TRBD1|TRBJ2-7
CATRGPGQGTYEQYF
TGTGCCACCAGAGGACCGGGACAGGGCACCTACGAGCAGTACTTC
>TRBV9|many|NA|TRBJ1-2
CASSVGTDYGYTF
TGTGCCAGCAGCGTAGGGACCGACTATGGCTACACCTTC
>TRBV10-3|many|TRBD1|TRBJ2-1
CAISRDRGPNEQFF
TGTGCCATCTCCCGGGACAGGGGCCCCAATGAGCAGTTCTTC
>TRBV12-3/TRBV12-4|many|TRBD2|TRBJ2-3
CASSLEPYGLAGGQDTQYF
TGTGCCAGCAGTTTAGAACCCTACGGCTTAGCGGGGGGGCAAGATACGCAGTATTTT
>TRBV20-1|NA|TRBD2|TRBJ2-3
CSAPASGGADTQYF
TGCAGTGCCCCCGCTAGCGGGGGTGCAGATACGCAGTATTTT
>TRBV7-9|many|TRBD1|TRBJ1-4
CASSLLTQGTEKLFF
TGTGCCAGCAGCTTACTTACACAGGGGACTGAAAAACTGTTTTTT
>TRBV3-1|NA|NA|TRBJ1-2
CASSQEGDNTNYGYTF
TGTGCCAGCAGCCAAGAGGGGGACAACACCAACTATGGCTACACCTTC
>TRBV28|few|NA|TRBJ1-2
CASSSRHGYTF
TGTGCCAGCAGTTCTCGCCATGGCTACACCTTC
>TRBV29-1|NA|TRBD1|TRBJ2-1
CSADRTGDEQFF
TGCAGCGCAGATCGGACAGGGGATGAGCAGTTCTTC
>TRBV28|many|NA|TRBJ2-3
CASSSPGGTDTQYF
TGTGCCAGCAGTTCACCGGGGGGCACAGATACGCAGTATTTT
>TRBV4-1|few|TRBD1|TRBJ2-5
CASSHRDSQETQYF
TGCGCCAGCAGCCACCGGGACAGCCAAGAGACCCAGTACTTC
>TRBV24-1|many|TRBD1|TRBJ2-4
CATSDGDRVAKNIQYF
TGTGCCACCAGTGATGGCGACAGGGTAGCCAAAAACATTCAGTACTTC
>TRBV5-6|many|NA|TRBJ1-3
CASSLTGGNTIYF
TGTGCCAGCAGCTTAACAGGTGGAAACACCATATATTTT